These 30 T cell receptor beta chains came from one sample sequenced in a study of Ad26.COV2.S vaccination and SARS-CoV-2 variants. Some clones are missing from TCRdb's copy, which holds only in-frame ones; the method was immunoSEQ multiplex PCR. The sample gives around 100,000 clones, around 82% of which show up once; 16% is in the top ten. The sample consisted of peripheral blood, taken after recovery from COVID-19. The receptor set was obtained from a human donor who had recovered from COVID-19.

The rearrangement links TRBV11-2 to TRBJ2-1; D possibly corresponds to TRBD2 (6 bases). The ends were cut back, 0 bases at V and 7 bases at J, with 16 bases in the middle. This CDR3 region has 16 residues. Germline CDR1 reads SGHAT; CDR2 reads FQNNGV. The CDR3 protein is CASSLDHTGAVNEQFF. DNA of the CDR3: TGTGCCAGCAGCTTAGATCACACGGGAGCGGTAAATGAGCAGTTCTTC.

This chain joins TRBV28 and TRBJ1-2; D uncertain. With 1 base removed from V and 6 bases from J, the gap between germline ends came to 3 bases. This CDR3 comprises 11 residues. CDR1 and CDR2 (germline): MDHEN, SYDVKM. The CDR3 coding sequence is TGTGCCAGCAGTTTATCCCATGGCTACACCTTC. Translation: CASSLSHGYTF.

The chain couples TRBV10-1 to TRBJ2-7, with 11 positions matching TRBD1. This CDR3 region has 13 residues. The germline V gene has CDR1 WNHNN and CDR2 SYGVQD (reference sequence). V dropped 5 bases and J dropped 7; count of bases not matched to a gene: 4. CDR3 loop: CASSSGQGAEQYF. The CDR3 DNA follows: TGCGCCAGCAGTTCCGGACAGGGGGCTGAGCAGTACTTC.

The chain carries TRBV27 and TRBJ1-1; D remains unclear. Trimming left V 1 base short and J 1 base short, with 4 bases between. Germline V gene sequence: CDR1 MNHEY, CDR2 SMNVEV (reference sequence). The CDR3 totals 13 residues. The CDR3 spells CASSLFGNTEAFF. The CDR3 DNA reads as TGTGCCAGCAGTTTATTTGGGAACACTGAAGCTTTCTTT.

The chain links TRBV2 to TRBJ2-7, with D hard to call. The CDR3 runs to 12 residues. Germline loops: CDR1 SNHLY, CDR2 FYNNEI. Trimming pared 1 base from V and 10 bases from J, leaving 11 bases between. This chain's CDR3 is CASSEGGSFQYF. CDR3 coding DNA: TGTGCCAGCAGTGAAGGTGGCAGCTTCCAGTACTTC.

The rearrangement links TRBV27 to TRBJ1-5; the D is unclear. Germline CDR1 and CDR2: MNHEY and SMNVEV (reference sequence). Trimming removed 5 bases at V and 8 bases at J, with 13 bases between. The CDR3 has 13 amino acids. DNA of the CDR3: TGTGCCAGCAGTGAAACACGGATGGAGCCCCAGCATTTT. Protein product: CASSETRMEPQHF.

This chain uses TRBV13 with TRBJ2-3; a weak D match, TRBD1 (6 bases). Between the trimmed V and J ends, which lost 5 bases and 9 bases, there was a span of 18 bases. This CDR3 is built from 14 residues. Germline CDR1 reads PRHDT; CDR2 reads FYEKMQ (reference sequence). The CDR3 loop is CASSLQGPRVTQYF. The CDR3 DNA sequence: TGTGCCAGCAGCCTACAGGGCCCAAGGGTGACGCAGTATTTT.

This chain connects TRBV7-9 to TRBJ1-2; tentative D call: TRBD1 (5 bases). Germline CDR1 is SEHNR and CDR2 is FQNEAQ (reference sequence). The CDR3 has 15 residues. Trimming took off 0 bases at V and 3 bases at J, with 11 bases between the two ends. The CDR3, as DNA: TGTGCCAGCAGCTTAGCCCCCAGGGTAGACTATGGCTACACCTTC. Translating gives CASSLAPRVDYGYTF.

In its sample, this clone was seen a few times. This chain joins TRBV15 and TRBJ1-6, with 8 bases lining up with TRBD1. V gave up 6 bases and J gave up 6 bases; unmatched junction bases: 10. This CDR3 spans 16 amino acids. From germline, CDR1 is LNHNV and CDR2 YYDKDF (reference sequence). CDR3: CATSPRSGQVNSPLHF. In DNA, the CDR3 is TGTGCCACCAGTCCAAGGTCGGGACAGGTTAATTCACCCCTCCACTTT.

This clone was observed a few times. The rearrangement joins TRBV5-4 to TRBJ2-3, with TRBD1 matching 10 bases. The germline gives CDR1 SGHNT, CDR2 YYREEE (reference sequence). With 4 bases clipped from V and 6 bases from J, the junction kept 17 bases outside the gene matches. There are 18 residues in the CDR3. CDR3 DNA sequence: TGTGCCAGCAGCCCCCCGACCGCCGGACAGGGGGTTTCTGATACGCAGTATTTT. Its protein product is CASSPPTAGQGVSDTQYF.

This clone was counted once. The CDR3 loop reads CASTPTREAGAEAFF. The CDR3 DNA is TGTGCCAGCACCCCAACACGGGAGGCGGGAGCTGAAGCTTTCTTT. This sequence joins TRBV27 and TRBJ1-1; D call uncertain. Trimming removed 7 bases at V and 6 bases at J, with 21 bases between. Germline V gene sequence: CDR1 MNHEY, CDR2 SMNVEV (reference sequence). The CDR3 is 15 amino acids.

The CDR3 is CSASHRANYGYTF. In nucleotides, the CDR3 is TGCAGTGCTAGTCACAGGGCTAACTATGGCTACACCTTC. This chain joins TRBV20-1 and TRBJ1-2; D might be TRBD1 (6 bases). CDR1 DFQATT and CDR2 SNEGSKA come from the germline V gene (reference sequence). V lost 3 bases, J lost 0 bases, and 8 bases lay in between. This CDR3 contains 13 residues.

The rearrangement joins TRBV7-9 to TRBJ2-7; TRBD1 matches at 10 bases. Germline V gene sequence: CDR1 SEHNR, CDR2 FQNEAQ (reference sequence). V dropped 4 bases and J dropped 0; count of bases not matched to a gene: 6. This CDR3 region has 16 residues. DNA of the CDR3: TGTGCCAGCAGCTCTACCCGGGACAGGGGCTCCTACGAGCAGTACTTC. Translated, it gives CASSSTRDRGSYEQYF.

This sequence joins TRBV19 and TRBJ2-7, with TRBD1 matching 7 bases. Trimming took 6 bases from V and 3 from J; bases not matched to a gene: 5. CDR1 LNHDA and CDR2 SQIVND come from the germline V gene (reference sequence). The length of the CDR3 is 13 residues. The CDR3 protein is CASSSTGIYEQYF. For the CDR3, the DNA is TGTGCCAGTAGCTCGACAGGGATCTACGAGCAGTACTTC.

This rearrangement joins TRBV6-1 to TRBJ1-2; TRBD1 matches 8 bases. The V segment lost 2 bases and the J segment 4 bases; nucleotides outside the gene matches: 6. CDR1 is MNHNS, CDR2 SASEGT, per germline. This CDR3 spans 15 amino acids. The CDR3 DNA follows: TGTGCCAGCAGTGAACGACCCGGGACAGGCTATGGCTACACCTTC. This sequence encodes CASSERPGTGYGYTF.

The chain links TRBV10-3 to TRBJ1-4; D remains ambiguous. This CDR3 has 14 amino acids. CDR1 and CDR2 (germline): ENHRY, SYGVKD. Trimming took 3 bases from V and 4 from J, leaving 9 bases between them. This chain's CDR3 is CAISDRQLNEKLFF. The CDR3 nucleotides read TGTGCCATCAGTGATAGACAACTTAATGAAAAACTGTTTTTT.

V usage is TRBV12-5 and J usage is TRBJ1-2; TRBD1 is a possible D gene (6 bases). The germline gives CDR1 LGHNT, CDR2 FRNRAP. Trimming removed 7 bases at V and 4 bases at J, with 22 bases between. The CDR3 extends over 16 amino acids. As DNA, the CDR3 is TGTGCTAGTGTTTCCGCGCCTCTGGACAGTCGCTATGGCTACACCTTC. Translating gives CASVSAPLDSRYGYTF.

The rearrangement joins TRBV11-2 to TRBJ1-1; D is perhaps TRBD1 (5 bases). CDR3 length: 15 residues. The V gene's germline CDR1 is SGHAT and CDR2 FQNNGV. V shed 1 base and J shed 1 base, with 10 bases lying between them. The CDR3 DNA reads TGTGCCAGCAGCTTAGGCAGGGCTCGGAACACTGAAGCTTTCTTT. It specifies CASSLGRARNTEAFF.

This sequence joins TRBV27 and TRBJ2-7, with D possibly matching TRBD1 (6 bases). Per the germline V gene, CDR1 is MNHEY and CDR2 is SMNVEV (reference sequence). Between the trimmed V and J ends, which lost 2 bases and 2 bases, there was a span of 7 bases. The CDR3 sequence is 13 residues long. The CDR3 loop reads CASSLAGAYEQYF. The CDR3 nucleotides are TGTGCCAGCAGTTTAGCAGGGGCCTACGAGCAGTACTTC.

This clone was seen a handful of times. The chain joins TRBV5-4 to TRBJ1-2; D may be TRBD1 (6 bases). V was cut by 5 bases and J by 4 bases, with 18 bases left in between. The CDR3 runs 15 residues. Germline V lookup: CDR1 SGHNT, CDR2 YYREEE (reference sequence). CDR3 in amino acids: CASSHIQGTLYGYTF. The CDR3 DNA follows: TGTGCCAGCAGTCATATACAGGGTACCCTCTATGGCTACACCTTC.

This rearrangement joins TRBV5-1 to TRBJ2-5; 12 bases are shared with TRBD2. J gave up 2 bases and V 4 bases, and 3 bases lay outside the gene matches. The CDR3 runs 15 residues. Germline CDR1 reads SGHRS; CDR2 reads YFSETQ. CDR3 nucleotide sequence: TGCGCCAGCAGCACCGGGACTAGCGGGCAAGAGACCCAGTACTTC. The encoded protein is CASSTGTSGQETQYF. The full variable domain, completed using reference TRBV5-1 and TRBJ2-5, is KAGVTQTPRYLIKTRGQQVTLSCSPISGHRSVSWYQQTPGQGLQFLFEYFSETQRNKGNFPGRFSGRQFSNSRSEMNVSTLELGDSALYLCASSTGTSGQETQYFGPGTRLLVL.

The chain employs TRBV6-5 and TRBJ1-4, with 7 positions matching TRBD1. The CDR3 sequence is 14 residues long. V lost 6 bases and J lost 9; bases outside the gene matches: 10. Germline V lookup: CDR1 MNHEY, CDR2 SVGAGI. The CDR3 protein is CASRKTGERQKLFF. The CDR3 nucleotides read TGTGCCAGCAGAAAAACAGGGGAGAGGCAAAAACTGTTTTTT.

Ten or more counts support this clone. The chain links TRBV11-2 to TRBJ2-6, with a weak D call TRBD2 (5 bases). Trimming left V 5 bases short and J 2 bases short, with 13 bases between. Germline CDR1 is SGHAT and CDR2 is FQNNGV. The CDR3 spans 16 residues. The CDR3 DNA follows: TGTGCCAGCAGCCAATCGGGAAATGCTGGGGCCAACGTCCTGACTTTC. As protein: CASSQSGNAGANVLTF.

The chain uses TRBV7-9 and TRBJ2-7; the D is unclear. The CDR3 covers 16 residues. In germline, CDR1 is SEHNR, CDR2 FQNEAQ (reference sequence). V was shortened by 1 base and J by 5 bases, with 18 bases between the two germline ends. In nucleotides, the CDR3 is TGTGCCAGCAGCTTAGTGTTCGGGTCCCCGGGCCACGAGCAGTACTTC. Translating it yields CASSLVFGSPGHEQYF.

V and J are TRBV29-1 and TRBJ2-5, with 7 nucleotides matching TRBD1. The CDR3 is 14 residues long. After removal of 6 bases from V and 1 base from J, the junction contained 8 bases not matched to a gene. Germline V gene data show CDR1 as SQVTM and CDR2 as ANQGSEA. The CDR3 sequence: CSVPPGGGQETQYF. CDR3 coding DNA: TGCAGCGTCCCCCCAGGGGGTGGCCAAGAGACCCAGTACTTC.

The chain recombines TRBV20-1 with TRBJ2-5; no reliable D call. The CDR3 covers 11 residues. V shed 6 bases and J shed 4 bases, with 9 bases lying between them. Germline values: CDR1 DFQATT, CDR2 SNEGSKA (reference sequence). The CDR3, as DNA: TGCAGTGCCCTGGGCGGAGAGACCCAGTACTTC. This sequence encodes CSALGGETQYF.

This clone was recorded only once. Here the CDR3 DNA reads TGTGCCAGCAGCTTAATTGCAGGGACCTACGAGCAGTACTTC. Translation gives CASSLIAGTYEQYF. This sequence joins TRBV7-2 and TRBJ2-7; TRBD1 is a possible D gene (5 bases). The CDR3 has 14 residues. Trimming took off 2 bases at V and 2 bases at J, with 10 bases between the two ends. Germline V gene data show CDR1 as SGHTA and CDR2 as FQGNSA.

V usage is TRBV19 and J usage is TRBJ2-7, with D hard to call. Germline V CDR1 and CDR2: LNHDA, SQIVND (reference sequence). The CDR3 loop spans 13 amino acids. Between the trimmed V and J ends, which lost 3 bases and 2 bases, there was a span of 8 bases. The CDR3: CASSILGTYEQYF. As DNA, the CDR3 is TGTGCCAGTAGTATCCTCGGAACCTACGAGCAGTACTTC. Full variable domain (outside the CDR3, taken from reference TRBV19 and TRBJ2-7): DGGITQSPKYLFRKEGQNVTLSCEQNLNHDAMYWYRQDPGQGLRLIYYSQIVNDFQKGDIAEGYSVSREKKESFPLTVTSAQKNPTAFYLCASSILGTYEQYFGPGTRLTVT.

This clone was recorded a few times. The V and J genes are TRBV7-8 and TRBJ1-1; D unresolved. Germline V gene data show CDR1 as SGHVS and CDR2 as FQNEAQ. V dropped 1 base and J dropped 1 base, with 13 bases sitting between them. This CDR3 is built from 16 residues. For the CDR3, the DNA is TGTGCCAGCAGCTTAGATATGCTTGCAGGGAACACTGAAGCTTTCTTT. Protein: CASSLDMLAGNTEAFF.

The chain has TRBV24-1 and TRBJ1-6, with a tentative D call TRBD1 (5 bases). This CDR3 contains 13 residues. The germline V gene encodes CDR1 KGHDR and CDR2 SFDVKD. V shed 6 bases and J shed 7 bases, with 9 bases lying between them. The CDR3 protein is CATSRDGNSPLHF. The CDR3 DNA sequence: TGTGCCACCAGTAGGGACGGCAATTCACCCCTCCACTTT.